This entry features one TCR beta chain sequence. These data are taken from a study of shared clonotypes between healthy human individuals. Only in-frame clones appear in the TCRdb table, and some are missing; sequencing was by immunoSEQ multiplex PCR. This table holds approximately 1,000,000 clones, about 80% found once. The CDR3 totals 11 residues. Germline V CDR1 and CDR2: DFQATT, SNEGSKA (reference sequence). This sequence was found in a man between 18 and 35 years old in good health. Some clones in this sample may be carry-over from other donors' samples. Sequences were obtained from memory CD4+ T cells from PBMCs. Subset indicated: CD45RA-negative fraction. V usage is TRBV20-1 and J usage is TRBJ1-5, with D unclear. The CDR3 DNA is TGCAGCTCGGGAGAAGGTCAGCCCCAGCATTTT. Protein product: CSSGEGQPQHF.